This T cell receptor beta chain was recovered during a study of beta chain features in type 1 diabetes. At the level of the study: All samples combined gave 90 million to 130 million sorted cells for examination.

This clone came up a few times. Expressed TCRB transcripts got sequenced, as all isolated RNA was reverse transcribed. The assay was immunoSEQ multiplex PCR, and TCRdb's table has in-frame clones only and misses some. The table has over 15,000 clones, about 55% seen once. Trimming pared 3 bases from V and 4 bases from J, leaving 9 bases between. The CDR3 has 13 amino acids. The germline gives CDR1 MDHEN, CDR2 SYDVKM. The V gene is TRBV28, the J gene TRBJ1-2, with D hard to call. This TCR came from a woman aged 18-29 years in good health. The specimen was stem cell memory CD4+ T cells from blood. CDR3 nucleotide sequence: TGTGCCAGCAGTTTTGCGGGAACCTATGGCTACACCTTC. Its protein is CASSFAGTYGYTF.